These 17 T cell receptor beta chains were sequenced from one sample in a study of CD8 T cells in ankylosing spondylitis (dated 2017 in TCRdb). Libraries were constructed by 5' RACE. Sequenced using an Illumina HiSeq 2500. Through fastp at Q25 and MiXCR, TCRdb rebuilt clones from the public reads, retaining in-frame beta chains. Merged by CDR3 protein, the rows form single entries marked with the most common genes and DNA. This sample comprises under 250,000 distinct CDR3 sequences, around a quarter of them detected only once. Under 7% of the sample is taken by the ten largest. The source material was blood, either unsorted or a sorted T cell fraction (not recorded which). The receptors derive from a male donor with ankylosing spondylitis or in good health (not recorded which).

The chain employs TRBV20-1 and TRBJ2-3; D is tentatively TRBD1 or TRBD2 (5 bases each). The CDR3 has 15 residues. Trimming removed 2 bases from V and 1 base from J, with 13 bases in between. In germline, CDR1 is DFQATT, CDR2 SNEGSKA (reference sequence). CDR3 nucleotide sequence: TGCAGTGCTAGATCCCCGAGGGGTGGCACAGATACGCAGTATTTT. This gives the protein CSARSPRGGTDTQYF.

The V gene is TRBV29-1, the J gene TRBJ1-1; weak D call: TRBD1 (6 bases). Trimming cost V 7 bases and J 4 bases, with 16 bases left between them. The CDR3 covers 13 residues. Germline V gene lookup returns CDR1 SQVTM and CDR2 ANQGSEA. CDR3 loop: CSASPDRSTEAFF. The CDR3 coding sequence is TGCAGCGCCTCTCCCGACAGGTCCACTGAAGCTTTCTTT.

This chain links TRBV5-6 with TRBJ1-2; D gene uncertain. The V gene lost 2 bases and the J gene lost 3 bases, with 14 bases spanning the gap. In germline, CDR1 is SGHDT, CDR2 YYEEEE. The CDR3 sequence is 15 residues long. Here the CDR3 reads CASSFLTIAYYGYTF. For the CDR3, the DNA is TGTGCCAGCAGCTTTTTGACGATCGCCTACTATGGCTACACCTTC.

V and J are TRBV7-2 and TRBJ2-7; maybe TRBD2 (6 bases). The CDR3 is made up of 14 amino acids. Germline V gene data show CDR1 as SGHTA and CDR2 as FQGNSA. V lost 4 bases, J lost 0 bases, and 10 bases lay in between. CDR3 residues: CASSSGDFSYEQYF. Here the CDR3 DNA reads TGTGCCAGCAGCTCGGGGGACTTCTCCTACGAGCAGTACTTC.

Only one count was recorded for this clonotype. The genes are TRBV5-1 and TRBJ2-3; unclear D gene. The germline CDR1 and CDR2 sequences are SGHRS and YFSETQ. The CDR3 has 13 residues. V gave up 1 base and J gave up 2 bases, with 5 bases separating them. CDR3 sequence (DNA): TGCGCCAGCAGCTTGTCGACCACAGATACGCAGTATTTT. Its protein product is CASSLSTTDTQYF.

J is TRBJ2-1 and V is TRBV25-1; TRBD2 agrees at 10 bases. The CDR3 is 16 amino acids. CDR1 is MGHDK and CDR2 is SYGVNS in the germline V gene. Germline trimming cut 3 bases from V and 6 bases from J; bases unmatched to any gene: 8. The CDR3 spells CASSEWTSGHFNEQFF. In nucleotides, the CDR3 is TGTGCCAGCAGTGAGTGGACTAGCGGACATTTCAATGAGCAGTTCTTC.

The V and J genes are TRBV29-1 and TRBJ2-7, with D possibly called TRBD1 or TRBD2 (5 bases each). The CDR3 is made up of 17 amino acids. The germline V gene encodes CDR1 SQVTM and CDR2 ANQGSEA. With 7 bases removed from V and 3 bases from J, the gap between germline ends came to 28 bases. CDR3 nucleotides: TGCAGCGCTGTCGCAGGGTCAAATAACGCACTAGTCTACGAGCAGTACTTC. Translating gives CSAVAGSNNALVYEQYF.

This clonotype came up many times. A junction end diverges from the germline sequence, so it may reflect a read error. The chain links TRBV7-7 to TRBJ2-1; D is unresolved. The CDR3 is 13 residues long. Germline V gene lookup returns CDR1 SSHAT and CDR2 FNYEAQ (reference sequence). The chain's CDR3 is CASSLTNYNEQFF. The CDR3 nucleotides are TGTGCTAGCAGCTTAACTAACTACAATGAGCAGTTCTTC.

The sample holds many counts of this clonotype. This chain links TRBV11-2 with TRBJ2-5; tentative D call: TRBD1 (5 bases). The CDR3 extends over 16 amino acids. The germline V and J ends were trimmed by 1 base and 5 bases, with 17 bases remaining between them. CDR1 SGHAT and CDR2 FQNNGV come from the germline V gene. In DNA form, the CDR3 reads TGTGCCAGCAGCTTAGGCCCGCAGGGAAGGTGGGAGACCCAGTACTTC. This translates into CASSLGPQGRWETQYF.

This chain uses TRBV20-1 with TRBJ2-7; D possibly uses TRBD1 or TRBD2 (6 bases each). Germline V lookup: CDR1 DFQATT, CDR2 SNEGSKA (reference sequence). CDR3 size: 12 residues. V shed 7 bases and J shed 3 bases, with 13 bases lying between them. In nucleotides, the CDR3 is TGCAGTGTTGCGGGACAACACTACGAGCAGTACTTC. Its translation: CSVAGQHYEQYF.

This clonotype has a count of ten or more. The chain joins TRBV6-2 or TRBV6-3 to TRBJ1-1; no clear D gene. The germline V gene has CDR1 MNHEY and CDR2 SVGEGT. The CDR3 consists of 16 residues. Trimming removed 3 bases from V and 1 base from J, with 15 bases in between. The CDR3: CASSYRPPTENTEAFF. The CDR3 coding sequence is TGTGCCAGCAGTTATAGGCCCCCGACGGAGAACACTGAAGCTTTCTTT.

Worth noting for this clonotype: The DNA is omitted, as the CDR3 cannot be located on it reliably, and the CDR3 follows TCRdb's listing. The V gene is TRBV5-1, the J gene TRBJ1-1; the table assigns TRBD1, which was not confirmed against the DNA. The germline V gene encodes CDR1 SGHRS and CDR2 YFSETQ. Termini included, the CDR3 measures 18 amino acids. CDR3 residues: CASSLVFGEGAGNTEAFF.

V gene TRBV20-1 combines with J gene TRBJ2-1; TRBD2 matches 12 bases. The CDR3 runs to 14 residues. Germline values: CDR1 DFQATT, CDR2 SNEGSKA (reference sequence). The J segment lost 2 bases and the V segment lost 4 bases, leaving 0 bases of the junction unmatched. The CDR3 reads CSATSGRAYNEQFF. The CDR3 region has the DNA TGCAGTGCTACTAGCGGGAGGGCCTACAATGAGCAGTTCTTC.

The chain joins TRBV10-3 to TRBJ2-7, with 9 nucleotides matching TRBD1. From germline, CDR1 is ENHRY and CDR2 SYGVKD. CDR3 length: 14 residues. Trimming removed 4 bases from V and 6 bases from J; junction bases left unmatched: 7. The CDR3 protein is CAISGRDRETEQYF. CDR3 DNA sequence: TGTGCCATCAGTGGCCGGGACAGGGAAACCGAGCAGTACTTC.

This clonotype was seen ten or more times. The chain joins TRBV12-3 or TRBV12-4 to TRBJ1-2; no reliable D call. There are 13 residues in the CDR3. Trimming shortened V by 6 bases and J by 4 bases, and 12 bases separated the two germline ends. DNA for the CDR3: TGTGCCAGCAGCCCAACGGAATCCTATGGCTACACCTTC. Translation gives CASSPTESYGYTF.

This clonotype was counted many times. The chain couples TRBV24-1 to TRBJ2-1; TRBD2 aligns across 11 bases. The V and J ends lost 4 bases and 8 bases, in that order; junction bases with no gene match: 12. The CDR3 is 17 amino acids. Germline V lookup: CDR1 KGHDR, CDR2 SFDVKD. CDR3 amino acids: CATSDPSLGTSGDEQFF. In DNA, the CDR3 is TGTGCCACCAGTGACCCCTCACTGGGGACTAGCGGCGATGAGCAGTTCTTC.

This clonotype was seen a single time. The chain combines TRBV29-1 with TRBJ2-3; the match to TRBD2 covers 9 bases. Trimming removed 4 bases from V and 1 base from J; junction bases left unmatched: 6. The CDR3 has 15 residues. CDR1 SQVTM and CDR2 ANQGSEA come from the germline V gene. CDR3 loop: CSVVLASGGTDTQYF. CDR3 DNA sequence: TGCAGCGTTGTGTTGGCTAGCGGGGGCACAGATACGCAGTATTTT.